This TCR beta chain was sequenced for a study of blood T cell repertoires in COVID-19. Study overall: Collection of acute and convalescent COVID-19 samples took place in the United States, Italy and Spain. T cells, B-cell-depleted T cells, or PBMCs supplied cDNA or gDNA.

Study processing details: Reference gene primer amplification yielded estimated nucleated cell counts. This table comes from immunoSEQ multiplex PCR, and its TCRdb copy is limited to in-frame clones, with some not included. The DNA gave D and trimming, while V, J and clone size come from that table. The sample includes around 190,000 clones, 75% to 85% seen only once; the top ten take 13%. Germline V gives CDR1 KGHDR, CDR2 SFDVKD. Trimming shortened V by 3 bases and J by 2 bases, and 16 bases separated the two germline ends. The CDR3 spans 17 residues. The rearrangement links TRBV24-1 to TRBJ1-3; D perhaps matches TRBD1 (6 bases). This clonotype originated in a human donor in a cohort sampled during active COVID-19. Material for sequencing was peripheral blood. CDR3: CATSDGGRLATGNTIYF. In nucleotides, the CDR3 is TGTGCCACCAGTGATGGGGGCAGGTTAGCAACTGGAAACACCATATATTTT.